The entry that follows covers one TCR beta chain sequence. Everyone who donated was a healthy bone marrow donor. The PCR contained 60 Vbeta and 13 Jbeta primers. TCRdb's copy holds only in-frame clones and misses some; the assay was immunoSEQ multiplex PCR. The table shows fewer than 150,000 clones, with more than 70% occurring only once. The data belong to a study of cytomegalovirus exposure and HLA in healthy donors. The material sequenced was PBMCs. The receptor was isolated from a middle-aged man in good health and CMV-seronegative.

The CDR3 here is CASSPHMDTEAFF. In DNA form, the CDR3 reads TGTGCCAGCAGCCCCCACATGGACACTGAAGCTTTCTTT. V is TRBV14 and J is TRBJ1-1; D is ambiguous. The germline V and J ends were trimmed by 4 bases and 3 bases, with 9 bases remaining between them. The CDR3 has 13 amino acids. Per germline, CDR1 SGHDN and CDR2 FVKESK.